This T cell receptor beta chain was documented in a study of blood T cell repertoires in COVID-19. In the study overall: There were acute and convalescent COVID-19 samples, and they came from the United States, Italy and Spain. T cells, B-cell-depleted T cells, or PBMCs supplied cDNA or gDNA.

Per the authors' pipeline: Reference gene primer amplification in the assay estimated nucleated cell counts. Libraries were prepared by immunoSEQ multiplex PCR; TCRdb keeps only in-frame clonotypes and omits some of them. Clonal size and the V and J genes are those of that table, whereas D and trimming came from the DNA. The sample has under 200,000 clones, about 85% seen once. CDR1 is SGHVS and CDR2 is FQNEAQ in the germline V gene. This CDR3 has 14 residues. V shed 5 bases and J 1 base; nucleotides not matched to a gene: 2. The chain has TRBV7-8 and TRBJ2-7; 10 nucleotides align to TRBD1. This TCR was sampled from a man between 65 and 85 years old with active or convalescent COVID-19. The sequenced sample consisted of peripheral blood. CDR3 DNA sequence: TGTGCCAGCAGCACGGACAGGGGGTCCTACGAGCAGTACTTC. It codes for CASSTDRGSYEQYF.